The 25 T cell receptor beta chains below were found in one sample sequenced in a study of Graves' ophthalmopathy and Graves' hyperthyroidism. Amplification targeted the TCR beta CDR3 regions, with RNA transcripts as the source material. The workflow started with a first-round RT-PCR run with HTBI primers and then moved on to a second-round multiplex PCR. In TCRdb, the multiplex PCR reads were re-called with MiXCR into one record per CDR3 protein. The profile shows around 1,200,000 distinct CDR3 sequences, roughly two fifths of them singletons. Sample: peripheral blood or thyroid tissue (not recorded which). Receptor source: an adult man with Graves' hyperthyroidism.

The chain uses TRBV7-2 and TRBJ2-2; the match to TRBD2 covers 9 bases. This CDR3 has 15 residues. V gave up 2 bases and J gave up 9 bases; unmatched junction bases: 7. Germline values: CDR1 SGHTA, CDR2 FQGNSA. The CDR3 nucleotides read TGTGCCAGCAGCTTACTCTCGCGGGGGGGCCGGGAGCTGTTTTTT. This encodes CASSLLSRGGRELFF.

The chain joins TRBV7-9 to TRBJ2-5, with D unclear. V gave up 5 bases and J gave up 3 bases, with 13 bases separating them. Germline assignment: CDR1 SEHNR and CDR2 FQNEAQ (reference sequence). The CDR3 is 14 residues long. CDR3 region: CASSQSRQEETQYF. CDR3 DNA: TGTGCCAGCAGCCAAAGCCGTCAGGAAGAGACCCAGTACTTC.

This clonotype came up once. The chain employs TRBV2 and TRBJ1-6; D call uncertain. Per the germline V gene, CDR1 is SNHLY and CDR2 is FYNNEI. V was shortened by 9 bases and J by 10 bases, with 7 bases between the two germline ends. The CDR3 totals 10 residues. In nucleotides, the CDR3 is TGTGCCAGGGGCCGGTCACCCCTCCACTTT. This codes for CARGRSPLHF.

This clonotype has ten or more counts. This chain links TRBV2 with TRBJ2-5, with 9 bases matching TRBD1. Unmatched junction bases numbered 8, after V lost 0 bases and J lost 6 bases. Germline V gives CDR1 SNHLY, CDR2 FYNNEI. This CDR3 is 16 amino acids long. The CDR3 loop reads CASSEALRTGEKTQYF. CDR3 in DNA: TGTGCCAGCAGTGAAGCGCTCAGGACAGGGGAGAAGACCCAGTACTTC.

This chain connects TRBV11-2 to TRBJ1-1, with a weak D call TRBD1 (6 bases). Germline V gene data show CDR1 as SGHAT and CDR2 as FQNNGV. The CDR3 sequence is 12 residues long. V was cut by 5 bases and J by 10 bases, with 14 bases left in between. The CDR3 coding sequence is TGTGCCAGCAGCCCGACAGGCCCCACAGCTTTCTTT. It yields the protein CASSPTGPTAFF.

A word on this clonotype: This could be a read error, since a much larger clone is one nucleotide away. This CDR3 is missing its conserved last phenylalanine or tryptophan, likely due to a read error. The rearrangement uses TRBV20-1 and TRBJ1-1; 8 nucleotides agree with TRBD1. The V and J ends lost 3 bases and 4 bases, in that order; junction bases with no gene match: 1. Germline V gene sequence: CDR1 DFQATT, CDR2 SNEGSKA (reference sequence). CDR3 size: 12 residues. CDR3 nucleotides: TGCAGTGCTAGCGACAGGGGCACTGAAGCTTTCTCT. Protein sequence: CSASDRGTEAFS.

The rearrangement links TRBV24-1 to TRBJ1-1; the D gene is possibly TRBD1 (6 bases). Trimming left V 11 bases short and J 2 bases short, with 17 bases between. This CDR3 is built from 14 residues. CDR1 is KGHDR, CDR2 SFDVKD, per germline. The CDR3, as DNA: TGTGCCAGCTCAATGGACAGAACTAACACTGAAGCTTTCTTT. It specifies CASSMDRTNTEAFF.

This chain joins TRBV10-3 and TRBJ2-5, with D possibly being TRBD2 (5 bases). Per germline, CDR1 ENHRY and CDR2 SYGVKD. This CDR3 comprises 13 residues. V was cut by 8 bases and J by 5 bases, with 15 bases left in between. The CDR3 region is CAIDPEGRETQYF. For the CDR3, the DNA is TGTGCCATCGATCCAGAGGGTCGGGAGACCCAGTACTTC.

The V call is TRBV7-3, the J call TRBJ2-7; D might be TRBD1 or TRBD2, each matching 6 bases. With 3 bases removed from V and 5 bases from J, the gap between germline ends came to 20 bases. The CDR3 consists of 16 residues. Germline CDR1 SGHTA, CDR2 FQGTGA. The CDR3 DNA is TGTGCCAGCAGCTTCATATCCGTGGGGGGCCCGAACGAGCAGTACTTC. Its translation: CASSFISVGGPNEQYF.

Comment on this clonotype: A much larger clone lies a single base off, so this may be a read error. This rearrangement joins TRBV10-3 to TRBJ2-7, with 7 bases matching TRBD2. Germline assignment: CDR1 ENHRY and CDR2 SYGVKD. This CDR3 has 15 residues. Losses at the gene ends were 3 bases for V and 0 bases for J; bases not matched to a gene: 5. The CDR3 coding sequence is TGTGCCATCAGTGAATTGGGCGGGGGCTCCTACGAGCAGTACTTC. This encodes CAISELGGGSYEQYF.

This clonotype was seen ten or more times. The chain carries TRBV7-2 and TRBJ2-7, with D perhaps assigned TRBD1 or TRBD2 (5 bases each). The V end was cut by 0 bases, the J end by 0 bases, with 9 bases between. The CDR3 is 15 amino acids. CDR1 is SGHTA and CDR2 is FQGNSA in the germline V gene. CDR3 residues: CASSLAWGTSYEQYF. DNA for the CDR3: TGTGCCAGCAGCTTAGCGTGGGGGACCTCCTACGAGCAGTACTTC.

This clonotype was seen many times. This chain joins TRBV9 and TRBJ1-5, with 7 bases identical to TRBD1. V lost 2 bases to trimming and J lost 0 bases; unmatched junction nucleotides: 2. The CDR3 covers 15 residues. CDR1 SGDLS and CDR2 YYNGEE come from the germline V gene. The CDR3 sequence is CASSVTGNSNQPQHF. The CDR3 nucleotides are TGTGCCAGCAGCGTGACAGGGAATAGCAATCAGCCCCAGCATTTT.

The rearrangement uses TRBV12-3 or TRBV12-4 and TRBJ2-5, with D tentatively TRBD2 (6 bases). There are 18 residues in the CDR3. The V gene lost 6 bases and the J gene lost 4 bases, with 27 bases spanning the gap. This CDR3 is CASRGGAGQGSVGETQYF. The CDR3, as DNA: TGTGCCAGCAGGGGGGGAGCCGGGCAGGGATCCGTAGGAGAGACCCAGTACTTC.

V usage is TRBV19 and J usage is TRBJ1-1; tentative D call: TRBD1 (6 bases). Between the trimmed V and J ends, which lost 10 bases and 6 bases, there was a span of 18 bases. CDR1 and CDR2 from the germline V gene are LNHDA and SQIVND (reference sequence). CDR3 length: 13 amino acids. The CDR3 DNA follows: TGTGCCACGGGATCTGGGGGCCGCCCTGAAGCTTTCTTT. It encodes CATGSGGRPEAFF.

The chain is built from TRBV7-9 and TRBJ1-2; no clear D gene. Looked up from germline, CDR1 is SEHNR and CDR2 is FQNEAQ (reference sequence). Trimming shortened V by 3 bases and J by 4 bases, and 18 bases separated the two germline ends. This CDR3 spans 16 amino acids. For the CDR3, the DNA is TGTGCCAGCAGCTTGGCCGACTCCGGGAGCGGCTATGGCTACACCTTC. Translated: CASSLADSGSGYGYTF.

A note on this clonotype: At one boundary the junction diverges from the germline segment, which might be a read error. The rearrangement links TRBV12-3 or TRBV12-4 to TRBJ2-7; D perhaps matches TRBD2 (5 bases). There are 14 residues in the CDR3. The CDR3 DNA follows: TGTGCCAGCAGTTTAGCGTCAGGAGACTACGGGCAGTACTTC. It translates to CASSLASGDYGQYF.

In its sample, this clonotype was seen many times. This chain links TRBV11-2 with TRBJ1-2, with D unresolved. Germline assignment: CDR1 SGHAT and CDR2 FQNNGV. V gave up 3 bases and J gave up 2 bases, with 10 bases separating them. This CDR3 spans 14 amino acids. CDR3 in amino acids: CASSFTTTNYGYTF. CDR3 sequence (DNA): TGTGCCAGCAGCTTTACAACCACGAACTATGGCTACACCTTC.

This clonotype was recorded once. Mismatch with germline at one junction end may stem from a read error. V gene TRBV7-3 combines with J gene TRBJ1-1; tentative D call: TRBD1 (6 bases). CDR1 and CDR2 from the germline V gene are SGHTA and FQGTGA. The CDR3 extends over 14 amino acids. The CDR3 reads CASSLAGANTKAFF. The DNA for the CDR3 is TGTGCCAGCAGCCTCGCAGGGGCGAACACTAAAGCTTTCTTT.

The chain employs TRBV20-1 and TRBJ1-5, with D unclear. The CDR3 loop spans 15 amino acids. Germline V gene lookup returns CDR1 DFQATT and CDR2 SNEGSKA (reference sequence). V lost 2 bases, J lost 0 bases, and 11 bases lay in between. The CDR3 reads CSARTGVNSNQPQHF. CDR3 bases: TGCAGTGCTAGAACCGGGGTCAATAGCAATCAGCCCCAGCATTTT.

This clonotype has ten or more counts. The chain carries TRBV9 and TRBJ2-7; no definite D call. CDR1 is SGDLS and CDR2 is YYNGEE in the germline V gene. The CDR3 totals 9 residues. Trimming stripped 10 bases from V and 9 bases from J, with 11 bases between. The CDR3 is CASVIGQYF. As DNA, the CDR3 is TGTGCCTCCGTTATCGGGCAGTACTTC.

The rearrangement links TRBV19 to TRBJ2-7; TRBD2 aligns across 9 bases. The trim removed 6 bases at V and 6 bases at J, leaving 9 bases unmatched. This CDR3 comprises 14 residues. Germline CDR1 reads LNHDA; CDR2 reads SQIVND (reference sequence). The CDR3 coding sequence is TGTGCCAGTAGCCTCCCTAGCGGGATGGGCGAGCAGTACTTC. Protein product: CASSLPSGMGEQYF.

This clonotype was seen repeatedly, ten times or more. The chain couples TRBV12-3 or TRBV12-4 to TRBJ1-1; the D gene is possibly TRBD1 (5 bases). The CDR3 extends over 14 amino acids. V lost 1 base, J lost 3 bases, and 9 bases lay in between. As DNA, the CDR3 is TGTGCCAGCAGTTTAGGACCGGGGGACACTGAAGCTTTCTTT. Its translation: CASSLGPGDTEAFF.

This clonotype was observed a few times. The genes are TRBV25-1 and TRBJ1-6, with TRBD1 matching over 9 bases. Trimming removed 7 bases from V and 8 bases from J; junction bases left unmatched: 9. The CDR3 length is 15 residues. Germline CDR1 reads MGHDK; CDR2 reads SYGVNS. The CDR3 protein is CASITVGQGHSPLHF. DNA for the CDR3: TGTGCCAGCATTACCGTGGGACAGGGACATTCACCCCTCCACTTT. The full variable domain, rest sourced from reference TRBV25-1 and TRBJ1-6, is EADIYQTPRYLVIGTGKKITLECSQTMGHDKMYWYQQDPGMELHLIHYSYGVNSTEKGDLSSESTVSRIRTEHFPLTLESARPSHTSQYLCASITVGQGHSPLHFGNGTRLTVT.

This clonotype was recorded a few times. The chain is built from TRBV7-9 and TRBJ2-7; D might be TRBD1 or TRBD2, each matching 5 bases. V was trimmed by 0 bases and J by 5 bases, leaving 11 bases between them. Germline assignment: CDR1 SEHNR and CDR2 FQNEAQ (reference sequence). This CDR3 contains 14 residues. The CDR3 nucleotides are TGTGCCAGCAGCTTAGCGGGGACCCGAAACGAGCAGTACTTC. Protein product: CASSLAGTRNEQYF. The entire variable domain, with the rest obtained from reference TRBV7-9 and TRBJ2-7, is as follows: DTGVSQNPRHKITKRGQNVTFRCDPISEHNRLYWYRQTLGQGPEFLTYFQNEAQLEKSRLLSDRFSAERPKGSFSTLEIQRTEQGDSAMYLCASSLAGTRNEQYFGPGTRLTVT.

This clonotype occurred many times. The chain carries TRBV15 and TRBJ1-1; D unresolved. The CDR3 runs 14 residues. Germline V gene data show CDR1 as LNHNV and CDR2 as YYDKDF (reference sequence). The V gene lost 1 base and the J gene lost 3 bases, with 9 bases spanning the gap. The CDR3 nucleotides read TGTGCCACCAGCAGAGCGGGTGGGGACACTGAAGCTTTCTTT. Encoded protein: CATSRAGGDTEAFF.